This T cell receptor beta chain originates from a study of T-cell memory formation after mild COVID-19. Notes on this clonotype: Its cognate antigen is unknown.

Whole-study findings and limits: Clones contracting across day 15 to 85 had a balanced CD4/CD8 profile; later expanding clones leaned CD4+.

There are 13 residues in the CDR3. Germline values: CDR1 MNHEY, CDR2 SVGAGI. Trimming shortened V by 7 bases and J by 5 bases, and 14 bases separated the two germline ends. From the 5' RACE reads, TCRdb called clonotypes with MiXCR, one entry per CDR3 protein. Among around 420,000 distinct CDR3 sequences, 24% were seen once, and the ten largest hold around 8.7%. V usage is TRBV6-5 and J usage is TRBJ2-5; possibly TRBD1 for D (6 bases). Sequencing used PBMCs or a T cell subset sorted from them (not recorded which). This TCR derives from an adult woman who had mild COVID-19 (a few samples of this study predate the infection). Cell type and time point are not known. The CDR3 DNA is TGTGCCAGCACAGGACAGTTCCCGGAGACCCAGTACTTC. Protein sequence: CASTGQFPETQYF.